Below, 29 T cell receptor beta chains from the same sample are listed, as sequenced in a study of T cell responses to AZD1222 COVID-19 vaccine. The protocol was immunoSEQ multiplex PCR, while the TCRdb copy is restricted to in-frame clones and leaves out a portion. This table holds 92,000 or so clones, about 90% found once. Sequences were derived from peripheral blood, sampled on day 0 of AZD1222 vaccination. Receptors originate from an adult in good health.

The genes are TRBV19 and TRBJ2-1; D unclear. In germline, CDR1 is LNHDA, CDR2 SQIVND (reference sequence). The CDR3 contains 12 residues. V lost 2 bases and J 4 bases, leaving 3 bases between the germline ends. In nucleotides, the CDR3 is TGTGCCAGTAGTATACAGTACAATGAGCAGTTCTTC. This sequence encodes CASSIQYNEQFF.

This clone is a singleton in its sample. The chain joins TRBV3-1 (or the pseudogene TRBV3-2) to TRBJ2-3; D perhaps matches TRBD1 (5 bases). The CDR3 covers 16 residues. In germline, CDR1 is LGHDT, CDR2 YNNKEL (reference sequence). Trimming shortened V by 4 bases and J by 4 bases, and 18 bases separated the two germline ends. In DNA form, the CDR3 reads TGTGCCAGCAGCCTTACTCGGCAGGGTAGGGCAGATACGCAGTATTTT. Amino acid sequence: CASSLTRQGRADTQYF.

The rearrangement uses TRBV7-9 and TRBJ2-5; D is unresolved. Trimming removed 5 bases from V and 0 bases from J, with 10 bases in between. CDR3 length: 14 amino acids. Germline CDR1 reads SEHNR; CDR2 reads FQNEAQ (reference sequence). CDR3 DNA: TGTGCCAGCAGCGCTACCTCGTACCAAGAGACCCAGTACTTC. Its protein is CASSATSYQETQYF.

The chain uses TRBV5-1 and TRBJ1-2, with 8 bases matching TRBD1. V dropped 4 bases and J dropped 4; count of bases not matched to a gene: 6. The CDR3 is 14 residues long. Germline loops: CDR1 SGHRS, CDR2 YFSETQ. The CDR3 nucleotides are TGCGCCAGCAGCGACGGACAGGGTGCCTATGGCTACACCTTC. Translation: CASSDGQGAYGYTF.

The J gene is TRBJ1-5, the V gene TRBV30; weak D call: TRBD1 (5 bases). This CDR3 comprises 12 residues. Germline-derived CDR1 and CDR2 are GTSNPN and SVGIG (reference sequence). The germline V and J ends were trimmed by 7 bases and 2 bases, with 9 bases remaining between them. The CDR3, as DNA: TGTGCCTCGGGGCGGGGCAATCAGCCCCAGCATTTT. Translating gives CASGRGNQPQHF.

The chain employs TRBV30 and TRBJ1-5; the D is unclear. V lost 2 bases, J lost 5 bases, and 13 bases lay in between. CDR3 size: 14 residues. Germline lookup yields CDR1 GTSNPN and CDR2 SVGIG (reference sequence). The CDR3 coding sequence is TGTGCCTGGAGTCAGGCCTACACGGATCAGCCCCAGCATTTT. The encoded protein is CAWSQAYTDQPQHF.

V gene TRBV14 combines with J gene TRBJ2-3; D gene uncertain. This CDR3 region has 15 residues. The V end lost 2 bases, the J end lost 4 bases, and 13 bases lay between the germline ends. Germline CDR1 reads SGHDN; CDR2 reads FVKESK. The CDR3 bases are TGTGCCAGCAGCCAACCCCCATGGCCCCCAGATACGCAGTATTTT. It specifies CASSQPPWPPDTQYF.

The chain employs TRBV5-1 and TRBJ1-1; 10 nucleotides line up with TRBD1. The J segment lost 7 bases and the V segment lost 3 bases, leaving 6 bases of the junction unmatched. CDR1 and CDR2 (germline): SGHRS, YFSETQ. The CDR3 consists of 14 residues. CDR3 nucleotide sequence: TGCGCCAGCAGCTCCGACAGGGGGCGAGGTGAAGCTTTCTTT. This codes for CASSSDRGRGEAFF. Based on the CDR3 plus reference TRBV5-1 and TRBJ1-1, the full variable domain is KAGVTQTPRYLIKTRGQQVTLSCSPISGHRSVSWYQQTPGQGLQFLFEYFSETQRNKGNFPGRFSGRQFSNSRSEMNVSTLELGDSALYLCASSSDRGRGEAFFGQGTRLTVV.

This sequence joins TRBV27 and TRBJ2-3; 8 nucleotides agree with TRBD1. After removal of 3 bases from V and 0 bases from J, the junction contained 8 bases not matched to a gene. The V gene's germline CDR1 is MNHEY and CDR2 SMNVEV (reference sequence). The CDR3 consists of 17 residues. CDR3 DNA sequence: TGTGCCAGCAGTTTTGTTACAGGGGGTAGGAGCACAGATACGCAGTATTTT. It encodes CASSFVTGGRSTDTQYF.

The rearrangement joins TRBV2 to TRBJ1-4; D ambiguous. This CDR3 spans 15 amino acids. Trimming stripped 4 bases from V and 5 bases from J, with 14 bases between. Germline V lookup: CDR1 SNHLY, CDR2 FYNNEI. CDR3 in amino acids: CASSAVSGYNEKLFF. CDR3 DNA: TGTGCCAGCAGTGCTGTATCAGGATACAATGAAAAACTGTTTTTT. Looking up the rest from reference TRBV2 and TRBJ1-4 gives the full variable domain: EPEVTQTPSHQVTQMGQEVILRCVPISNHLYFYWYRQILGQKVEFLVSFYNNEISEKSEIFDDQFSVERPDGSNFTLKIRSTKLEDSAMYFCASSAVSGYNEKLFFGSGTQLSVL.

This sequence joins TRBV18 and TRBJ2-7; D is perhaps TRBD1 (5 bases). The CDR3 runs to 16 residues. The V end lost 0 bases, the J end lost 5 bases, and 17 bases lay between the germline ends. CDR1 and CDR2 (germline): KGHSH, LQKENI. The CDR3 loop is CASSPPGSTVRNEQYF. DNA of the CDR3: TGTGCCAGCTCACCACCGGGGTCGACAGTCCGCAACGAGCAGTACTTC.

The V and J genes are TRBV7-9 and TRBJ2-1; 12 bases fit TRBD2. Per the germline V gene, CDR1 is SEHNR and CDR2 is FQNEAQ (reference sequence). The junction had 5 bases not matched to a gene; V was cut back by 1 base and J by 4 bases. This CDR3 region has 17 residues. Written as DNA, the CDR3 is TGTGCCAGCAGCTTAGGGGGACTAGCGGGTATGTACAATGAGCAGTTCTTC. Its translation is CASSLGGLAGMYNEQFF.

The chain combines TRBV18 with TRBJ2-7, with D possibly TRBD2 on 5 matching bases. The CDR3 length is 12 residues. V shed 3 bases and J shed 5 bases, with 8 bases lying between them. Germline CDR1 reads KGHSH; CDR2 reads LQKENI. The CDR3 DNA is TGTGCCAGCTCACCTGGGAGAGACGAGCAGTACTTC. Encoded protein: CASSPGRDEQYF.

V usage is TRBV5-4 and J usage is TRBJ1-4; D unclear. Germline V gene sequence: CDR1 SGHNT, CDR2 YYREEE (reference sequence). V was trimmed by 1 base and J by 5 bases, leaving 9 bases between them. The CDR3 runs to 14 residues. CDR3 loop: CASSLSLNNEKLFF. For the CDR3, the DNA is TGTGCCAGCAGCTTGTCTTTGAACAATGAAAAACTGTTTTTT.

The CDR3 sequence is CASSAQGVGEKLFF. CDR3 in DNA: TGTGCCAGCAGCGCCCAGGGGGTAGGTGAAAAACTGTTTTTT. This chain joins TRBV9 and TRBJ1-4; TRBD1 matches 7 bases. With V trimmed by 3 bases and J by 7 bases, 6 bases remained unmatched. This CDR3 is built from 14 residues. Germline loops: CDR1 SGDLS, CDR2 YYNGEE.

The chain recombines TRBV3-1 (or the pseudogene TRBV3-2) with TRBJ2-2; no reliable D call. Looked up from germline, CDR1 is LGHDT and CDR2 is YNNKEL (reference sequence). V was clipped by 1 base and J by 4 bases, with 10 bases between them. This CDR3 comprises 15 residues. The chain's CDR3 is CASSQGVGGTGELFF. The CDR3 DNA reads as TGTGCCAGCAGCCAAGGTGTAGGCGGCACCGGGGAGCTGTTTTTT.

The chain couples TRBV18 to TRBJ2-2, with no clear D. Germline CDR1 is KGHSH and CDR2 is LQKENI. V was pared by 3 bases and J by 4 bases, with 12 bases between. The CDR3 spans 15 residues. The CDR3 loop reads CASSPRSHGTGELFF. CDR3 bases: TGTGCCAGCTCACCCCGGTCTCACGGCACCGGGGAGCTGTTTTTT.

V usage is TRBV24-1 and J usage is TRBJ1-2, with a possible D match to TRBD1 (5 bases). The CDR3 is 14 amino acids. V gave up 4 bases and J gave up 2 bases, with 10 bases separating them. Per germline, CDR1 KGHDR and CDR2 SFDVKD. CDR3 protein: CATSDRDRNYGYTF. DNA for the CDR3: TGTGCCACCAGTGACCGCGACAGAAACTATGGCTACACCTTC.

The V call is TRBV4-3, the J call TRBJ2-3; tentatively, D is TRBD1 or TRBD2 (5 bases each). Germline V lookup: CDR1 LGHNA, CDR2 YSLEER. Trimming stripped 5 bases from V and 2 bases from J, with 8 bases between. The CDR3 is 13 amino acids. CDR3 protein: CASSAGATDTQYF. The CDR3 coding sequence is TGCGCCAGCAGCGCCGGGGCCACAGATACGCAGTATTTT.

The chain joins TRBV6-1 to TRBJ2-4; 10 bases map to TRBD1. The CDR3 runs to 16 residues. Per the germline V gene, CDR1 is MNHNS and CDR2 is SASEGT. The V gene end was trimmed by 4 bases and the J gene end by 3 bases; junction bases not matched to a gene: 6. CDR3 bases: TGTGCCAGCAGTGCGGGACAGGGGTCCTTCAAAAACATTCAGTACTTC. Translated: CASSAGQGSFKNIQYF.

The chain links TRBV27 to TRBJ1-1; a possible D gene is TRBD1 (5 bases). CDR3 size: 13 residues. Looked up from germline, CDR1 is MNHEY and CDR2 is SMNVEV (reference sequence). The V gene lost 5 bases and the J gene lost 7 bases, with 14 bases spanning the gap. In DNA, the CDR3 is TGTGCCAGCAGTCCCTATCTTGGGGGTGAAGCTTTCTTT. This codes for CASSPYLGGEAFF.

The CDR3 loop is CASSQDGGRADTQYF. CDR3 nucleotides: TGCGCCAGCAGCCAAGATGGCGGGAGGGCCGATACGCAGTATTTT. This rearrangement joins TRBV4-3 to TRBJ2-3, with TRBD2 matching over 9 bases. V was clipped by 0 bases and J by 6 bases; unmatched bases: 4. The CDR3 contains 15 residues. Per the germline V gene, CDR1 is LGHNA and CDR2 is YSLEER.

This chain joins TRBV5-1 and TRBJ2-7; the D gene is possibly TRBD1 (5 bases). V lost 0 bases and J lost 7, with 5 bases in between. Germline lookup yields CDR1 SGHRS and CDR2 YFSETQ. The CDR3 consists of 11 residues. This CDR3 reads CASSLEGEQYF. The CDR3 DNA sequence: TGCGCCAGCAGCTTGGAGGGGGAGCAGTACTTC.

This chain uses TRBV5-1 with TRBJ2-1; 7 bases align to TRBD2. From germline, CDR1 is SGHRS and CDR2 YFSETQ. The V and J ends lost 7 bases and 0 bases, in that order; junction bases with no gene match: 7. The CDR3 has 15 amino acids. This CDR3 is CASHRGEGSYNEQFF. CDR3 nucleotide sequence: TGCGCCAGCCATCGTGGGGAGGGCTCCTACAATGAGCAGTTCTTC. Together with reference TRBV5-1 and TRBJ2-1, the CDR3 gives the full variable domain: KAGVTQTPRYLIKTRGQQVTLSCSPISGHRSVSWYQQTPGQGLQFLFEYFSETQRNKGNFPGRFSGRQFSNSRSEMNVSTLELGDSALYLCASHRGEGSYNEQFFGPGTRLTVL.

CDR3 region: CASSKTPRNCGSENEQFF. The CDR3 bases are TGTGCCAGCAGCAAGACGCCCCGGAATTGCGGGAGTGAGAATGAGCAGTTCTTC. This sequence joins TRBV21-1 and TRBJ2-1; TRBD2 was called by the table and not checked on the DNA. TRBV21-1 is designated a pseudogene. The CDR3 is made up of 18 amino acids.

The V and J genes are TRBV7-2 and TRBJ2-7; D ambiguous. Trimming pared 1 base from V and 0 bases from J, leaving 13 bases between. CDR1 and CDR2 from the germline V gene are SGHTA and FQGNSA. The CDR3 contains 16 residues. The CDR3 nucleotides read TGTGCCAGCAGCTTAGAGGCTGCGGTCAGCTCCTACGAGCAGTACTTC. This encodes CASSLEAAVSSYEQYF.

V and J are TRBV28 and TRBJ2-1; 10 bases match TRBD1. Germline V gives CDR1 MDHEN, CDR2 SYDVKM. The CDR3 spans 15 residues. The V and J ends lost 3 bases and 8 bases, in that order; junction bases with no gene match: 7. The CDR3 reads CASSLAGTGVHEQFF. The CDR3 coding sequence is TGTGCCAGCAGTTTGGCCGGGACAGGGGTTCATGAGCAGTTCTTC.

The chain carries TRBV28 and TRBJ1-1, with a possible D match to TRBD1 (6 bases). The germline V gene encodes CDR1 MDHEN and CDR2 SYDVKM. Trimming pared 11 bases from V and 11 bases from J, leaving 27 bases between. This CDR3 contains 14 residues. Here the CDR3 reads CAARGTRDTWGAFF. CDR3 DNA: TGTGCCGCAAGGGGGACTAGGGACACCTGGGGGGCTTTCTTT.

The J gene is TRBJ1-1, the V gene TRBV9; D possibly corresponds to TRBD1 (5 bases). This CDR3 spans 13 amino acids. Per germline, CDR1 SGDLS and CDR2 YYNGEE. Trimming left V 2 bases short and J 6 bases short, with 11 bases between. The CDR3 bases are TGTGCCAGCAGCGTCGGGACCGCGCCTGAAGCTTTCTTT. It specifies CASSVGTAPEAFF.